These 5 T cell receptor beta chains were all obtained from the same sample, sequenced in a study of T-cell memory formation after mild COVID-19. In TCRdb, the 5' RACE reads were re-called with MiXCR into one record per CDR3 protein. Of about 360,000 distinct CDR3 sequences in the sample, about 15% were seen once. Sequenced material: PBMCs or a T cell subset sorted from them (not recorded which). These receptors were taken from a man aged 18-30 years who had mild COVID-19 (a few samples of this study predate the infection). Cell type and time point are not known.

This clonotype has just a few counts. The CDR3 protein is CASSRADPWVPDTQYF. CDR3 in DNA: TGTGCCAGCAGCCGGGCCGACCCGTGGGTCCCCGATACGCAGTATTTT. The V call is TRBV13, the J call TRBJ2-3, with unresolved D. CDR1 and CDR2 from the germline V gene are PRHDT and FYEKMQ (reference sequence). V was cut by 5 bases and J by 6 bases, with 21 bases left in between. The CDR3 has 16 amino acids.

This clonotype was counted only a few times. This chain connects TRBV20-1 to TRBJ2-1; 7 bases align to TRBD2. J lost 9 bases, V lost 3 bases, and 11 bases had no gene match. Per germline, CDR1 DFQATT and CDR2 SNEGSKA (reference sequence). CDR3 size: 14 residues. CDR3 coding DNA: TGCAGTGCTAGTCCTAGCGGCGGGTGGGGTGAGCAGTTCTTC. As protein: CSASPSGGWGEQFF.

The chain combines TRBV29-1 with TRBJ1-1, with D possibly TRBD1 on 5 matching bases. The CDR3 loop spans 11 amino acids. Germline V gene data show CDR1 as SQVTM and CDR2 as ANQGSEA. V lost 7 bases, J lost 4 bases, and 10 bases lay in between. The CDR3 here is CSAAGITEAFF. The CDR3 nucleotides read TGCAGCGCGGCAGGGATCACTGAAGCTTTCTTT.

This clonotype has more than one count but fewer than ten. The chain combines TRBV6-5 with TRBJ2-2; possible D gene TRBD2, 6 bases. This CDR3 is built from 15 residues. Trimming stripped 7 bases from V and 3 bases from J, with 15 bases between. Per germline, CDR1 MNHEY and CDR2 SVGAGI. For the CDR3, the DNA is TGTGCCAGCAAGGGAGGTGGGGTGTACACCGGGGAGCTGTTTTTT. It specifies CASKGGGVYTGELFF.

About this clonotype itself: Germline and junction disagree at one end, which may indicate a read error. The chain employs TRBV5-5 and TRBJ2-2, with D unresolved. Germline-derived CDR1 and CDR2 are SGHKS and YYEKEE (reference sequence). This CDR3 is 14 amino acids long. The CDR3, as DNA: TGTTCCAGCAGCTTGGGCACGAACACCGGGGAGCTGTTTTTT. As protein: CSSSLGTNTGELFF.